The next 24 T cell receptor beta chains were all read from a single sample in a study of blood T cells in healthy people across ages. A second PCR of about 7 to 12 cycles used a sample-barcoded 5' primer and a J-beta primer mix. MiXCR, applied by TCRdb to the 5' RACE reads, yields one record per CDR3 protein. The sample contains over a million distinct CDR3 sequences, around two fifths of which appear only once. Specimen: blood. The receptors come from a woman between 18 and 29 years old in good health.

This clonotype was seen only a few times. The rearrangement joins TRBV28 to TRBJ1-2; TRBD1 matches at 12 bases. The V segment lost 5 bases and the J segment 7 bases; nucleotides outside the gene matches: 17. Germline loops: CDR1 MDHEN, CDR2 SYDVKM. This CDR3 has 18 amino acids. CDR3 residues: CASSLVVPGQGADRGYTF. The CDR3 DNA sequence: TGTGCCAGCAGTCTCGTCGTTCCGGGACAGGGGGCAGACCGTGGCTACACCTTC.

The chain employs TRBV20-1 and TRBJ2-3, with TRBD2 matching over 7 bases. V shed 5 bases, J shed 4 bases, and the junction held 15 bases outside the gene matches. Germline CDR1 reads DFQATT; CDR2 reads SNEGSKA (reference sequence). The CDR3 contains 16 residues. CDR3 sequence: CSAPTRTRGRADTQYF. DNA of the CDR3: TGCAGTGCTCCTACCCGGACTAGAGGGAGAGCAGATACGCAGTATTTT.

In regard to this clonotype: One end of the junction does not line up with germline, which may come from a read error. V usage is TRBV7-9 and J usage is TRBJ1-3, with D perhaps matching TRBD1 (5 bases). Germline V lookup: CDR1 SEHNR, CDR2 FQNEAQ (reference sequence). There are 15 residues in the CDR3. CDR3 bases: TGTGCCAGCAGCGCGGACACAGACTCTGCAAACACCATATATTTT. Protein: CASSADTDSANTIYF.

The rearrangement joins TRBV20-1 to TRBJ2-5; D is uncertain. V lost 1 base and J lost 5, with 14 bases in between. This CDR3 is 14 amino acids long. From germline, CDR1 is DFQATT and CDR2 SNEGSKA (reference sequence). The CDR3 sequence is CSARVGLLRETQYF. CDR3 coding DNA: TGCAGTGCTAGAGTTGGCCTGCTCCGGGAGACCCAGTACTTC.

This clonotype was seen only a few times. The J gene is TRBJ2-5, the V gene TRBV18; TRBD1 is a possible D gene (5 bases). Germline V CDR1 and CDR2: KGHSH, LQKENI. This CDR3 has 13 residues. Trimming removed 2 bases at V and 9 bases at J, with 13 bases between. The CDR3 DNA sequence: TGTGCCAGCTCACCAGAGGATTTAGGGGCCCAGTACTTC. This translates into CASSPEDLGAQYF.

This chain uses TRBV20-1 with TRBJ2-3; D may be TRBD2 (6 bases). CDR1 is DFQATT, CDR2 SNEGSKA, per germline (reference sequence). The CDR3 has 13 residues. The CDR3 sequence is CSPKEGITDTQYF. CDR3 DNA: TGCAGCCCGAAGGAGGGAATCACAGATACGCAGTATTTT.

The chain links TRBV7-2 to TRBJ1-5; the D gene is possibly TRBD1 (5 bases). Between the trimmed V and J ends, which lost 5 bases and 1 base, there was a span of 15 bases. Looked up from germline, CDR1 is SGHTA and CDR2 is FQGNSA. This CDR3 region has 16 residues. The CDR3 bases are TGTGCCAGCAGCGCCGGACAAGTAACGAGCAATCAGCCCCAGCATTTT. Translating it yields CASSAGQVTSNQPQHF.

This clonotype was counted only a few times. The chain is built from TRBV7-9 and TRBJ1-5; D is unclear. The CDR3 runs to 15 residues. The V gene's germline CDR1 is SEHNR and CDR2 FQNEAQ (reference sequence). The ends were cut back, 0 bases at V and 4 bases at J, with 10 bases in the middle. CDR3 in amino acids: CASSLAGWENQPQHF. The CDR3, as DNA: TGTGCCAGCAGCTTAGCGGGTTGGGAAAATCAGCCCCAGCATTTT.

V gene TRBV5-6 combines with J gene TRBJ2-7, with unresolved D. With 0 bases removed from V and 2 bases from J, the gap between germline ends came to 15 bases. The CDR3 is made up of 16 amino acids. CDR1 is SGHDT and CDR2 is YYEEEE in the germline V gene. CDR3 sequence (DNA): TGTGCCAGCAGCTTGGGGTTGGCAGGTTTTACCTACGAGCAGTACTTC. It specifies CASSLGLAGFTYEQYF.

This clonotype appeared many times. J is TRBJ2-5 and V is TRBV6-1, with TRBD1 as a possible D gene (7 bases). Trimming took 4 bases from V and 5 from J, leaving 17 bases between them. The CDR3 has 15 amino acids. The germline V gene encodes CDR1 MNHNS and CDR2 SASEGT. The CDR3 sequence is CASSGYAGGGETQYF. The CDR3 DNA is TGTGCCAGCAGTGGTTATGCAGGGGGAGGCGAGACCCAGTACTTC.

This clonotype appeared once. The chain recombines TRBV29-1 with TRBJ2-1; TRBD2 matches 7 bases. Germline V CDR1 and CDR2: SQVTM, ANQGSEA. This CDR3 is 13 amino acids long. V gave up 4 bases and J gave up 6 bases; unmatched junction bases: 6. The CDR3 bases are TGCAGCGTTGTGCTAGCGGAGGGCAATGAGCAGTTCTTC. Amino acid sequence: CSVVLAEGNEQFF.

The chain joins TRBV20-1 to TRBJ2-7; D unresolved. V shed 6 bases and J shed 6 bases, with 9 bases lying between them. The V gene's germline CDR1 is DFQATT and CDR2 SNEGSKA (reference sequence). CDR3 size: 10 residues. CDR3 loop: CSASNGEQYF. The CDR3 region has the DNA TGCAGTGCCTCAAATGGCGAGCAGTACTTC.

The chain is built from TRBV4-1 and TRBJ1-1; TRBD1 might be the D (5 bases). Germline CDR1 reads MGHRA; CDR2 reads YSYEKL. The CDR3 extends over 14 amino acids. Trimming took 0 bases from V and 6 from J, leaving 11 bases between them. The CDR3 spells CASSQDDDRSEAFF. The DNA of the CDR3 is TGCGCCAGCAGCCAAGATGATGACAGATCTGAAGCTTTCTTT.

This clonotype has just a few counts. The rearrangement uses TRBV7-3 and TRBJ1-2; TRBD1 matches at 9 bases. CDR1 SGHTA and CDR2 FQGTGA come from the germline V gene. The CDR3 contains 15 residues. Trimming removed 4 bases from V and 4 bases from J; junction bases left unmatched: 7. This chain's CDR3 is CASSSAGQGGYGYTF. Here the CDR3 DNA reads TGTGCCAGCAGCTCAGCGGGACAGGGCGGCTATGGCTACACCTTC.

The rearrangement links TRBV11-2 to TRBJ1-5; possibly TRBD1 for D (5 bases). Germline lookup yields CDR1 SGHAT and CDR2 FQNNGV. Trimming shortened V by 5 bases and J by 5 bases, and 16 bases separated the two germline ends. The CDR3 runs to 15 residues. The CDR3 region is CASSQRRGEDQPQHF. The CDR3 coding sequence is TGTGCCAGCAGCCAGAGACGGGGGGAGGATCAGCCCCAGCATTTT.

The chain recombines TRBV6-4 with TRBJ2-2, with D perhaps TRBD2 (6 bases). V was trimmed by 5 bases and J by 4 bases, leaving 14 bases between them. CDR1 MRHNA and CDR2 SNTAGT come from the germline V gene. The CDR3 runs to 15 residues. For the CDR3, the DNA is TGTGCCAGCAGTCGCGGGGCAGGCTTCACCGGGGAGCTGTTTTTT. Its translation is CASSRGAGFTGELFF.

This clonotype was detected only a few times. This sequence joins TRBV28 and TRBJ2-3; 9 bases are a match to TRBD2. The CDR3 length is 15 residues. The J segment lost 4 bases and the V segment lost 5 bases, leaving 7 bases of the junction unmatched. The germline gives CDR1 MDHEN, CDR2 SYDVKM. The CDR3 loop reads CASSERAGGADTQYF. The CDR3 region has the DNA TGTGCCAGCAGTGAACGAGCGGGGGGAGCAGATACGCAGTATTTT. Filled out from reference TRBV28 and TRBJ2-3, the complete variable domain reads DVKVTQSSRYLVKRTGEKVFLECVQDMDHENMFWYRQDPGLGLRLIYFSYDVKMKEKGDIPEGYSVSREKKERFSLILESASTNQTSMYLCASSERAGGADTQYFGPGTRLTVL.

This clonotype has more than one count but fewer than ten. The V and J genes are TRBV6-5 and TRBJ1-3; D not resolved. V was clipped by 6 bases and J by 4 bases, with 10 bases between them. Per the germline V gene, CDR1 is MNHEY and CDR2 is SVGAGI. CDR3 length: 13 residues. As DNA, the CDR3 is TGTGCCAGCAGAACCGGGAACGGAAACACCATATATTTT. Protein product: CASRTGNGNTIYF.

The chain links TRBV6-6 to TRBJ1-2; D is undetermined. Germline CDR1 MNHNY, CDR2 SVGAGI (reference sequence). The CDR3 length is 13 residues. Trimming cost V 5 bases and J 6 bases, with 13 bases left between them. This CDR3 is CASSPVPGHGYTF. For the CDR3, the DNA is TGTGCCAGCAGTCCTGTCCCGGGTCATGGCTACACCTTC.

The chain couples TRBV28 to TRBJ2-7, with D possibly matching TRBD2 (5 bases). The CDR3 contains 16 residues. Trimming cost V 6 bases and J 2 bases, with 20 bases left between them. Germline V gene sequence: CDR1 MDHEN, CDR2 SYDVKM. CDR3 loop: CASRPTPATGTYEQYF. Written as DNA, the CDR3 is TGTGCCAGCAGGCCTACCCCTGCGACGGGAACCTACGAGCAGTACTTC.

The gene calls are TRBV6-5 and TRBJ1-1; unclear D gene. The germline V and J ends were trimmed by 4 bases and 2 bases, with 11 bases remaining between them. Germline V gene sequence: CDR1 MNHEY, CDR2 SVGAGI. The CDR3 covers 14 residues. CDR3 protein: CASSSLGENTEAFF. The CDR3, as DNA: TGTGCCAGCAGTTCCCTCGGTGAAAACACTGAAGCTTTCTTT.

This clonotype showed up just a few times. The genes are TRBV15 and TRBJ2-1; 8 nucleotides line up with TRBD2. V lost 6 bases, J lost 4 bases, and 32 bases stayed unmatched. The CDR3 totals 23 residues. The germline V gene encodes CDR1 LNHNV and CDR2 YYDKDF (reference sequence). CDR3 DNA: TGTGCCACCAGGCTTTTCGCGGGAGCAAAGTCGTCCCCCTGGGCTAGCGGGTACAATGAGCAGTTCTTC. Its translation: CATRLFAGAKSSPWASGYNEQFF.

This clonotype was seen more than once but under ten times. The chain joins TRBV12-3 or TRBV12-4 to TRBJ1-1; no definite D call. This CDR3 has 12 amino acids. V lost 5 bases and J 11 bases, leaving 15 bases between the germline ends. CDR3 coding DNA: TGTGCCAGCAGTCAGACATCCCCGCAGGCTTTCTTT. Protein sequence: CASSQTSPQAFF.

The CDR3 spells CSVGHLETQHF. The CDR3 bases are TGCAGCGTTGGGCACCTCGAGACCCAGCATTTT. The gene calls are TRBV29-1 and TRBJ1-5; D uncertain. Per the germline V gene, CDR1 is SQVTM and CDR2 is ANQGSEA. The CDR3 runs 11 residues. Deletions cut 4 bases from V and 11 bases from J, with 12 bases between.